The T cell receptor beta chain under discussion was sequenced for a study of shared clonotypes between healthy human individuals. The study's findings and limits: Clonotypes shared by all four sorted-subset donors had higher generation probabilities than non-shared clonotypes.

Naive CD8 cells lacked CD45RO and underwent positive selection for CCR7, leaving out terminally differentiated effector memory CD45RA+ cells. The data were produced by immunoSEQ multiplex PCR, yet TCRdb's version contains in-frame clones alone and is incomplete. The table lists around 2.1 million clones, roughly 91% of them singletons, with 1.5% to 2% in the top ten. The germline V gene encodes CDR1 SEHNR and CDR2 FQNEAQ (reference sequence). V was clipped by 5 bases and J by 13 bases; unmatched bases: 7. The CDR3 spans 13 residues. This clone showed up just once. The antigen is unknown. The specimen was naive CD8+ T cells from PBMCs. This chain uses TRBV7-9 with TRBJ2-1; 11 bases agree with TRBD2. The source is a man younger than 35 in good health. Some clones in this sample may be carry-over from other donors' samples. CDR3 in DNA: TGTGCCAGCAGCCCTGTGACTAGCGGGACACAGTTCTTC. Translation: CASSPVTSGTQFF.